This T cell receptor beta chain was identified during a study of HIV-infected patients and healthy controls. Study results and caveats: MAIT alpha-chain CDR3s were frequent in healthy controls, depleted in HIV+. Compared with healthy controls, HIV-infected patients showed less CDR3 sharing between individuals.

This clonotype appeared a few times. The antigen is not known. Alpha and beta constant-region primers primed reverse transcription of 500 to 550 ng RNA. Using multiplexing indices, alpha and beta chain libraries were generated apart by chain-specific third strand synthesis. In TCRdb, the 5' RACE reads were re-called with MiXCR into one record per CDR3 protein. The sample includes about 7,400 distinct CDR3 sequences, roughly 9.9% seen only once; the top ten take about 17%. Losses at the gene ends were 4 bases for V and 8 bases for J; bases not matched to a gene: 10. This CDR3 is built from 14 residues. Germline-derived CDR1 and CDR2 are MGHRA and YSYEKL. All unsorted peripheral T cells were captured because whole blood was used without fractionation.

The V gene is TRBV4-1, the J gene TRBJ1-2, with 7 bases lining up with TRBD1. Sequenced material: blood, taken before antiretroviral therapy. The sequence derives from an adult with HIV infection. CDR3 nucleotides: TGCGCCAGCAGCCTTGTGAGGCAGGGGGTAGGCTACACCTTC. Its protein is CASSLVRQGVGYTF.